This T cell receptor beta chain was profiled in a study of T cells expressing NK-cell markers. The CDR3 spans 18 residues. Germline V gene data show CDR1 as SGHAT and CDR2 as FQDESV (reference sequence). TCRdb reprocessed the 5' RACE reads and reports one entry per CDR3 protein, with no DNA. Its clone listing holds over 150,000 distinct CDR3 sequences. This receptor was obtained from a man aged 18-70 years in good health. This rearrangement joins TRBV11-1 to TRBJ2-6; the D call of TRBD1 rests on TCRdb alone, since no DNA is present to check it. Sequences were obtained from blood T cells: a sorted CD56 or NKG2C T cell subset, CD4+ or CD8+ T cells, or bulk PBMC T cells (not recorded which). This chain's CDR3 is CASSLWDRGDSGANVLTF.